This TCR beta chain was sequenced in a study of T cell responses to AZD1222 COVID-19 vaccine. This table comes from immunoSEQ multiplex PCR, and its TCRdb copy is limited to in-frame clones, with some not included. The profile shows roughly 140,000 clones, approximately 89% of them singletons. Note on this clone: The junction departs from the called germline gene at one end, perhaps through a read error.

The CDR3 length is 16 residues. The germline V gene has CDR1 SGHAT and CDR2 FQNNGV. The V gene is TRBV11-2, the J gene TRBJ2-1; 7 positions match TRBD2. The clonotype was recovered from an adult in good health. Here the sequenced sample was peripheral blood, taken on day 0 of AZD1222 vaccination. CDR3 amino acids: CASNLLVSGPYNEQFF. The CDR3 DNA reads TGTGCCAGCAACTTACTAGTTAGCGGGCCCTACAATGAGCAGTTCTTC. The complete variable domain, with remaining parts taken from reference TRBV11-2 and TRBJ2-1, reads EAGVAQSPRYKIIEKRQSVAFWCNPISGHATLYWYQQILGQGPKLLIQFQNNGVVDDSQLPKDRFSAERLKGVDSTLKIQPAKLEDSAVYLCASNLLVSGPYNEQFFGPGTRLTVL.